Following are 19 T cell receptor beta chains from one sample sequenced in a study of blood T cell repertoires in COVID-19. Generated by immunoSEQ multiplex PCR, the TCRdb table keeps only in-frame clones and is missing some. This table holds tens of thousands of clones, approximately 81% found once. Sequencing used peripheral blood. The receptors come from a woman older than 75 with COVID-19, enrolled during active disease.

The chain carries TRBV27 and TRBJ1-1; possibly TRBD1 for D (6 bases). Per the germline V gene, CDR1 is MNHEY and CDR2 is SMNVEV (reference sequence). CDR3 size: 14 residues. V gave up 1 base and J gave up 3 bases, with 9 bases separating them. The CDR3 sequence is CASSLYRADTEAFF. CDR3 bases: TGTGCCAGCAGTTTATACAGGGCTGACACTGAAGCTTTCTTT.

The V and J genes are TRBV7-9 and TRBJ2-1, with 7 bases that match TRBD1. Trimming cost V 3 bases and J 6 bases; bases outside gene matches: 2. Germline CDR1 reads SEHNR; CDR2 reads FQNEAQ (reference sequence). The CDR3 has 13 residues. The DNA of the CDR3 is TGTGCCAGCAGCTTGGCAGGGGGCAATGAGCAGTTCTTC. Translated: CASSLAGGNEQFF.

A few counts support this clone. This rearrangement joins TRBV5-6 to TRBJ1-1; D may be TRBD1 (5 bases). Germline V gives CDR1 SGHDT, CDR2 YYEEEE. The germline V and J ends were trimmed by 4 bases and 0 bases, with 13 bases remaining between them. CDR3 size: 15 residues. CDR3 residues: CASSPEDKLNTEAFF. The CDR3 nucleotides are TGTGCCAGCAGCCCAGAGGACAAATTGAACACTGAAGCTTTCTTT.

This chain links TRBV7-9 with TRBJ2-7, with D possibly TRBD2 on 6 matching bases. CDR3 length: 15 residues. From germline, CDR1 is SEHNR and CDR2 FQNEAQ (reference sequence). Trimming left V 5 bases short and J 2 bases short, with 16 bases between. CDR3 nucleotide sequence: TGTGCCAGCAGCCCAGCCCTAGCGAGGGCCTACGAGCAGTACTTC. Amino acids: CASSPALARAYEQYF. Variable domain in full (rest from reference TRBV7-9 and TRBJ2-7): DTGVSQNPRHKITKRGQNVTFRCDPISEHNRLYWYRQTLGQGPEFLTYFQNEAQLEKSRLLSDRFSAERPKGSFSTLEIQRTEQGDSAMYLCASSPALARAYEQYFGPGTRLTVT.

The V gene is TRBV27, the J gene TRBJ1-2, with TRBD1 matching 8 bases. The CDR3 covers 16 residues. With V trimmed by 0 bases and J by 1 base, 4 bases remained unmatched. CDR1 is MNHEY and CDR2 is SMNVEV in the germline V gene (reference sequence). The chain's CDR3 is CASSLSGTGGNYGYTF. The CDR3, as DNA: TGTGCCAGCAGTTTATCGGGGACAGGAGGTAACTATGGCTACACCTTC.

This clone was recorded once. Other DNA sequences within the sample encode an identical CDR3. The chain recombines TRBV7-8 with TRBJ1-2; D is possibly TRBD1 (6 bases). Germline values: CDR1 SGHVS, CDR2 FQNEAQ. This CDR3 spans 15 amino acids. Trimming left V 2 bases short and J 7 bases short, with 17 bases between. The CDR3 region is CASSLSQGQGGGYTF. CDR3 in DNA: TGTGCCAGCAGCTTATCACAGGGACAAGGGGGTGGCTACACCTTC.

The V gene is TRBV7-2, the J gene TRBJ2-7; 7 nucleotides line up with TRBD2. This CDR3 contains 15 residues. V trimming: 3 bases; J trimming: 4 bases; junction bases outside the gene matches: 9. Germline values: CDR1 SGHTA, CDR2 FQGNSA. The CDR3, as DNA: TGTGCCAGCAGCTTTTTTCCTAGCGGAGGTTACGAGCAGTACTTC. Amino acids: CASSFFPSGGYEQYF.

The chain uses TRBV15 and TRBJ2-7; 7 nucleotides match TRBD2. Germline CDR1 is LNHNV and CDR2 is YYDKDF (reference sequence). This CDR3 region has 16 residues. V was pared by 5 bases and J by 0 bases, with 10 bases of the junction left unmatched. The CDR3 loop is CATSPGGGSSSYEQYF. DNA of the CDR3: TGTGCCACCAGCCCGGGAGGCGGGTCTAGCTCCTACGAGCAGTACTTC.

The gene calls are TRBV7-2 and TRBJ1-6; 10 nucleotides match TRBD1. CDR1 is SGHTA and CDR2 is FQGNSA in the germline V gene. This CDR3 is 15 amino acids long. V was clipped by 4 bases and J by 6 bases; unmatched bases: 3. DNA for the CDR3: TGTGCCAGCAGCTACGACAGGGGGCTTAATTCACCCCTCCACTTT. Protein product: CASSYDRGLNSPLHF.

This chain connects TRBV10-1 to TRBJ2-1, with TRBD2 as a possible D gene (5 bases). Trimming pared 4 bases from V and 5 bases from J, leaving 15 bases between. The CDR3 has 15 amino acids. CDR1 is WNHNN, CDR2 SYGVQD, per germline (reference sequence). The DNA of the CDR3 is TGCGCCAGCAGTGGGCCCCGGGGTCTAGACAATGAGCAGTTCTTC. Translation: CASSGPRGLDNEQFF.

The V gene is TRBV3-1 (or the pseudogene TRBV3-2), the J gene TRBJ2-6, with 11 positions matching TRBD1. Germline values: CDR1 LGHDT, CDR2 YNNKEL (reference sequence). The CDR3 is 17 residues long. After removal of 4 bases from V and 0 bases from J, the junction contained 2 bases not matched to a gene. CDR3 residues: CASSRGQGVSGANVLTF. CDR3 DNA sequence: TGTGCCAGCAGCCGGGGACAGGGGGTCTCTGGGGCCAACGTCCTGACTTTC.

The gene calls are TRBV6-6 and TRBJ2-2; D is perhaps TRBD2 (6 bases). CDR1 and CDR2 from the germline V gene are MNHNY and SVGAGI (reference sequence). V dropped 11 bases and J dropped 1 base, with 14 bases sitting between them. The CDR3 contains 14 residues. The CDR3 loop reads CAAGPWQNTGELFF. The CDR3, as DNA: TGTGCCGCGGGGCCCTGGCAGAACACCGGGGAGCTGTTTTTT.

The chain couples TRBV6-5 to TRBJ2-6; D is possibly TRBD2 (5 bases). CDR3 length: 15 amino acids. Germline V gene lookup returns CDR1 MNHEY and CDR2 SVGAGI. V lost 5 bases to trimming and J lost 5 bases, with 13 bases between them. Written as DNA, the CDR3 is TGTGCCAGCAGTCTGACTACTTCCTGGGCCAACGTCCTGACTTTC. Its translation: CASSLTTSWANVLTF.

The chain uses TRBV7-9 and TRBJ2-5; the match to TRBD2 covers 7 bases. J gave up 4 bases and V 7 bases, and 6 bases lay outside the gene matches. The CDR3 runs to 13 residues. CDR1 SEHNR and CDR2 FQNEAQ come from the germline V gene (reference sequence). The CDR3 loop is CASTGPGGETQYF. The CDR3 DNA reads as TGTGCCAGCACCGGCCCGGGGGGAGAGACCCAGTACTTC.

This sequence joins TRBV27 and TRBJ2-7; TRBD1 aligns across 7 bases. CDR1 and CDR2 (germline): MNHEY, SMNVEV (reference sequence). There are 17 residues in the CDR3. Unmatched junction bases numbered 10, after V lost 0 bases and J lost 2 bases. DNA of the CDR3: TGTGCCAGCAGTTTATCGTTAGGGGGCCGGGATCCCTACGAGCAGTACTTC. It is translated as CASSLSLGGRDPYEQYF.

The chain has TRBV5-1 and TRBJ2-7; 9 bases fit TRBD1. The germline V gene encodes CDR1 SGHRS and CDR2 YFSETQ. CDR3 length equals 15 residues. V shed 4 bases, J shed 3 bases, and the junction held 8 bases outside the gene matches. The CDR3 reads CASSTPGTGNYEQYF. CDR3 coding DNA: TGCGCCAGCAGCACCCCCGGGACAGGGAACTACGAGCAGTACTTC.

This rearrangement joins TRBV24-1 to TRBJ2-5; 9 positions agree with TRBD2. The CDR3 is 15 amino acids. Germline-derived CDR1 and CDR2 are KGHDR and SFDVKD. V gave up 9 bases and J gave up 5 bases; unmatched junction bases: 12. The CDR3 loop reads CATSGEREEGETQYF. In nucleotides, the CDR3 is TGTGCCACCTCAGGCGAGCGGGAGGAGGGCGAGACCCAGTACTTC.

The rearrangement links TRBV28 to TRBJ2-7; tentatively, D is TRBD1 (5 bases). V lost 8 bases and J 3 bases, leaving 11 bases between the germline ends. Germline CDR1 and CDR2: MDHEN and SYDVKM. The CDR3 loop spans 12 amino acids. The CDR3 region is CASGSGHYEQYF. CDR3 nucleotide sequence: TGTGCCAGCGGTTCAGGGCACTACGAGCAGTACTTC.

The rearrangement uses TRBV20-1 and TRBJ2-5; tentative D call: TRBD1 (7 bases). Between the trimmed V and J ends, which lost 6 bases and 4 bases, there was a span of 9 bases. Germline V gene data show CDR1 as DFQATT and CDR2 as SNEGSKA (reference sequence). This CDR3 region has 11 residues. Here the CDR3 reads CSARDRETQYF. The CDR3 DNA sequence: TGCAGTGCGCGGGACAGAGAGACCCAGTACTTC.